This T cell receptor beta chain is from a study of shared clonotypes between healthy human individuals. The donor cohort consisted entirely of Caucasian adults residing in Nashville, Tennessee. Assay execution took place at the deep level. Authors' analysis steps: Quality scores were absent from the junction-only immunoSEQ sequences, so filtering differed. TCRdb keeps only in-frame clones here, not all; method: immunoSEQ multiplex PCR. Clonal size and the V and J genes are those of that table, whereas D and trimming came from the DNA. The sample lists more than 400,000 clones; almost 80% were seen once. This CDR3 comprises 13 residues. The V gene lost 4 bases and the J gene lost 3 bases, with 6 bases spanning the gap. The V gene's germline CDR1 is SGHNT and CDR2 YENEEA. Only a few counts were recorded for this clone. No antigen is known for it. Points from the study as a whole: In having few donors, the study represented limited genetic and exposure-history diversity.

The gene calls are TRBV11-3 and TRBJ2-2; D is undetermined. The sequence was obtained from a woman aged 40 to 55 in good health. Some clones in this sample may be carry-over from other donors' samples. The specimen sequenced was PBMCs. The CDR3 loop is CASSSSYTGELFF. The CDR3 DNA is TGTGCCAGCAGCTCCTCGTACACCGGGGAGCTGTTTTTT.